The 26 T cell receptor beta chains given below trace back to one sample, sequenced in a study of T cells in Graves' hyperthyroidism and ophthalmopathy. Amplification of TCR beta CDR3 regions was performed using RNA transcripts as template. Researchers ran a first-round RT-PCR on the TCR CDR3 using the HTBI primer set. TCRdb ran MiXCR on the multiplex PCR reads and lists one entry per CDR3 protein. The repertoire holds 300,000 to 450,000 distinct CDR3 sequences, with about 18% as singletons. Sequencing input: blood. Every receptor here comes from a young man with Graves' ophthalmopathy.

This clonotype appeared a few times. The chain combines TRBV6-1 with TRBJ2-3; D gene unclear. CDR1 is MNHNS and CDR2 is SASEGT in the germline V gene. CDR3 length: 13 amino acids. V lost 6 bases and J lost 7, with 14 bases in between. CDR3 in amino acids: CASSKPPQHTQYF. The CDR3 nucleotides are TGTGCCAGCAGCAAACCCCCCCAGCATACGCAGTATTTT.

Worth noting for this clonotype: Compared with germline, one end of the junction differs, possibly owing to a read error. The chain employs TRBV28 and TRBJ1-5; D is possibly TRBD1 (6 bases). Looked up from germline, CDR1 is MDHEN and CDR2 is SYDVKM. This CDR3 contains 14 residues. The chain's CDR3 is CAGSPGHPNQPQHF. The CDR3 coding sequence is TGTGCCGGCAGTCCGGGACACCCAAATCAGCCCCAGCATTTT.

This clonotype appeared a few times. V gene TRBV27 combines with J gene TRBJ2-5, with D tentatively TRBD1 (6 bases). This CDR3 is built from 14 residues. The ends were cut back, 6 bases at V and 3 bases at J, with 14 bases in the middle. Germline CDR1 is MNHEY and CDR2 is SMNVEV (reference sequence). The CDR3 sequence is CASSVTGIEETQYF. CDR3 coding DNA: TGTGCCAGCAGCGTAACAGGGATAGAAGAGACCCAGTACTTC.

In this sample, this clonotype turned up many times. The CDR3 loop is CASSLNGGTETQYF. The CDR3 nucleotides read TGTGCCAGCAGCTTAAACGGGGGGACGGAGACCCAGTACTTC. The V gene is TRBV7-3, the J gene TRBJ2-5; 7 positions match TRBD2. Germline values: CDR1 SGHTA, CDR2 FQGTGA. The CDR3 length is 14 residues. J lost 5 bases, V lost 1 base, and 4 bases had no gene match.

V is TRBV27 and J is TRBJ2-2; D gene uncertain. Germline V lookup: CDR1 MNHEY, CDR2 SMNVEV (reference sequence). This CDR3 comprises 18 residues. V was trimmed by 9 bases and J by 1 base, leaving 24 bases between them. The CDR3 coding sequence is TGTGCCAGTTCGGAGAACGCCGACCAAGTCCTGAACACCGGGGAGCTGTTTTTT. Protein: CASSENADQVLNTGELFF.

The V gene is TRBV6-1, the J gene TRBJ2-3; TRBD2 agrees at 7 bases. CDR1 is MNHNS, CDR2 SASEGT, per germline. The CDR3 is 11 residues long. J lost 4 bases, V lost 8 bases, and 0 bases had no gene match. CDR3 sequence reads: CASAGADTQYF. Written as DNA, the CDR3 is TGTGCCAGCGCGGGGGCAGATACGCAGTATTTT.

This clonotype was seen many times. J is TRBJ2-7 and V is TRBV12-3 or TRBV12-4; TRBD1 agrees at 7 bases. After removal of 7 bases from V and 9 bases from J, the junction contained 15 bases not matched to a gene. The CDR3 loop spans 14 amino acids. Written as DNA, the CDR3 is TGTGCCAGCACTTTTAGGACAGGACGAGCCGGGCAGTACTTC. This sequence encodes CASTFRTGRAGQYF.

This rearrangement joins TRBV12-3 or TRBV12-4 to TRBJ2-3, with D unclear. Trimming left V 6 bases short and J 6 bases short, with 13 bases between. There are 13 residues in the CDR3. CDR3 sequence reads: CASSSLNGDTQYF. The CDR3 nucleotides are TGTGCCAGCAGCTCCCTAAACGGCGATACGCAGTATTTT.

The chain employs TRBV5-1 and TRBJ2-7; no clear D gene. V was clipped by 3 bases and J by 0 bases, with 13 bases between them. Germline values: CDR1 SGHRS, CDR2 YFSETQ. CDR3 length equals 15 residues. The CDR3 DNA sequence: TGCGCCAGCAGCTACCTCGGGTCAAGCTCCTACGAGCAGTACTTC. It codes for CASSYLGSSSYEQYF.

This clonotype appeared many times. J is TRBJ1-2 and V is TRBV27; no clear D. The CDR3 has 15 residues. From germline, CDR1 is MNHEY and CDR2 SMNVEV (reference sequence). The ends were cut back, 0 bases at V and 0 bases at J, with 8 bases in the middle. Here the CDR3 reads CASSLSRGANYGYTF. CDR3 nucleotide sequence: TGTGCCAGCAGTTTATCCCGGGGAGCTAACTATGGCTACACCTTC.

This chain uses TRBV4-1 with TRBJ1-6; D is unresolved. The CDR3 runs to 14 residues. With 4 bases removed from V and 10 bases from J, the gap between germline ends came to 14 bases. Germline CDR1 MGHRA, CDR2 YSYEKL. CDR3 loop: CASSPRSTASPLHF. CDR3 nucleotides: TGCGCCAGCAGCCCCCGATCCACCGCCTCACCCCTCCACTTT.

Here the CDR3 reads CASSLRPGELFF. The CDR3 DNA reads TGTGCCAGCAGCTTGCGGCCCGGGGAGCTGTTTTTT. V is TRBV5-5 and J is TRBJ2-2; D gene uncertain. V lost 1 base and J 6 bases, leaving 4 bases between the germline ends. The germline V gene has CDR1 SGHKS and CDR2 YYEKEE (reference sequence). The CDR3 contains 12 residues.

This clonotype was seen a few times. The rearrangement links TRBV4-2 to TRBJ2-3, with D perhaps matching TRBD2 (6 bases). The CDR3 consists of 15 residues. The V and J ends lost 0 bases and 6 bases respectively, with 13 bases between them. Germline CDR1 LGHNA, CDR2 YNFKEQ. The CDR3 DNA reads TGTGCCAGCAGCCAAGAAGGGACTCTCATGGATACGCAGTATTTT. As protein: CASSQEGTLMDTQYF.

This clonotype was counted many times. The chain links TRBV5-1 to TRBJ1-6, with no clear D. Germline V lookup: CDR1 SGHRS, CDR2 YFSETQ. With 0 bases removed from V and 7 bases from J, the gap between germline ends came to 11 bases. The CDR3 is 15 amino acids. The CDR3 loop reads CASSLVVTANSPLHF. The DNA of the CDR3 is TGCGCCAGCAGCTTGGTGGTAACCGCCAATTCACCCCTCCACTTT.

This clonotype was detected a few times. The genes are TRBV5-1 and TRBJ1-6; the D gene is possibly TRBD1 (5 bases). Trimming took 4 bases from V and 0 from J, leaving 17 bases between them. Germline V gene sequence: CDR1 SGHRS, CDR2 YFSETQ. CDR3 length: 18 residues. DNA of the CDR3: TGCGCCAGCAGCCGGATCCCAGGGACTGACTCCTATAATTCACCCCTCCACTTT. Residues: CASSRIPGTDSYNSPLHF.

V is TRBV6-1 and J is TRBJ2-3; D possibly corresponds to TRBD2 (5 bases). V shed 5 bases and J shed 0 bases, with 15 bases lying between them. Germline CDR1 reads MNHNS; CDR2 reads SASEGT. The CDR3 has 16 amino acids. The CDR3 DNA sequence: TGTGCCAGCAGTCCCTTGGAGGATCGGAGCACAGATACGCAGTATTTT. It specifies CASSPLEDRSTDTQYF.

This chain links TRBV27 with TRBJ1-6; D not resolved. Germline V gives CDR1 MNHEY, CDR2 SMNVEV (reference sequence). There are 17 residues in the CDR3. V gave up 5 bases and J gave up 7 bases, with 21 bases separating them. The CDR3 protein is CASSPNSILITNSPLHF. CDR3 sequence (DNA): TGTGCCAGCAGTCCCAACTCGATCCTGATCACGAATTCACCCCTCCACTTT.

This clonotype was observed a single time. A much larger clonotype is one base distant, so this may be a read error. This sequence joins TRBV5-6 and TRBJ2-5; D perhaps matches TRBD2 (7 bases). The CDR3 spans 13 residues. Per germline, CDR1 SGHDT and CDR2 YYEEEE. Written as DNA, the CDR3 is TGTGCCAGCAGCGCCGCGGGGGCAGAGGCCCAGTACTTC. Translating it yields CASSAAGAEAQYF.

CDR3 DNA: TGTGCCACCAGTGATTTCAGTGAGCAGTTCTTC. Protein: CATSDFSEQFF. The V gene is TRBV24-1, the J gene TRBJ2-1, with unresolved D. V lost 1 base and J 9 bases, leaving 3 bases between the germline ends. Germline CDR1 KGHDR, CDR2 SFDVKD. There are 11 residues in the CDR3.

This clonotype has only a few counts. The rearrangement joins TRBV19 to TRBJ1-1; 9 positions agree with TRBD1. Germline trimming cut 6 bases from V and 0 bases from J; bases unmatched to any gene: 8. CDR3 length equals 16 residues. The germline CDR1 and CDR2 sequences are LNHDA and SQIVND (reference sequence). CDR3 region: CASSPNRGRVNTEAFF. For the CDR3, the DNA is TGTGCCAGTAGCCCCAACAGGGGGCGGGTGAACACTGAAGCTTTCTTT.

This clonotype came up once. The chain recombines TRBV7-2 with TRBJ2-5, with D maybe TRBD1 (5 bases). Germline CDR1 is SGHTA and CDR2 is FQGNSA. The V end was cut by 2 bases, the J end by 7 bases, with 20 bases between. The CDR3 extends over 16 amino acids. The CDR3 sequence is CASSLRQGLRKGTQYF. Written as DNA, the CDR3 is TGTGCCAGCAGCTTAAGGCAGGGATTAAGGAAGGGGACCCAGTACTTC. The full variable domain, with the rest looked up from reference TRBV7-2 and TRBJ2-5, is GAGVSQSPSNKVTEKGKDVELRCDPISGHTALYWYRQSLGQGLEFLIYFQGNSAPDKSGLPSDRFSAERTGGSVSTLTIQRTQQEDSAVYLCASSLRQGLRKGTQYFGPGTRLLVL.

This clonotype was detected ten times or more. The rearrangement links TRBV15 to TRBJ2-6; a weak D match, TRBD1 (5 bases). V dropped 3 bases and J dropped 1 base, with 10 bases sitting between them. This CDR3 is built from 16 residues. The V gene's germline CDR1 is LNHNV and CDR2 YYDKDF (reference sequence). This CDR3 reads CATSRIQGSGANVLTF. The CDR3 nucleotides read TGTGCCACCAGCAGGATCCAGGGTTCTGGGGCCAACGTCCTGACTTTC.

This chain joins TRBV28 and TRBJ1-5, with a weak D call TRBD1 (6 bases). Germline V gene sequence: CDR1 MDHEN, CDR2 SYDVKM. V shed 8 bases and J shed 2 bases, with 13 bases lying between them. The CDR3 totals 14 residues. DNA of the CDR3: TGTGCCAGCCTTACCGGGACACGCAATCAGCCCCAGCATTTT. Amino acid sequence: CASLTGTRNQPQHF. The entire variable domain, with the rest obtained from reference TRBV28 and TRBJ1-5, is as follows: DVKVTQSSRYLVKRTGEKVFLECVQDMDHENMFWYRQDPGLGLRLIYFSYDVKMKEKGDIPEGYSVSREKKERFSLILESASTNQTSMYLCASLTGTRNQPQHFGDGTRLSIL.

The chain links TRBV5-4 to TRBJ2-7; no firm D call. This CDR3 comprises 13 residues. V was cut by 6 bases and J by 5 bases, with 15 bases left in between. Per the germline V gene, CDR1 is SGHNT and CDR2 is YYREEE (reference sequence). This CDR3 reads CASNHQMSNEQYF. CDR3 DNA: TGTGCCAGCAACCACCAAATGAGCAACGAGCAGTACTTC. Together with reference TRBV5-4 and TRBJ2-7, the CDR3 gives the full variable domain: ETGVTQSPTHLIKTRGQQVTLRCSSQSGHNTVSWYQQALGQGPQFIFQYYREEENGRGNFPPRFSGLQFPNYSSELNVNALELDDSALYLCASNHQMSNEQYFGPGTRLTVT.

This clonotype was counted at least ten times. V usage is TRBV13 and J usage is TRBJ2-5; 7 bases match TRBD1. CDR1 PRHDT and CDR2 FYEKMQ come from the germline V gene (reference sequence). The CDR3 consists of 14 residues. With 0 bases clipped from V and 3 bases from J, the junction kept 1 base outside the gene matches. Written as DNA, the CDR3 is TGTGCCAGCAGCTTAGGTACAGGGGAAGAGACCCAGTACTTC. It is translated as CASSLGTGEETQYF.

Worth noting for this clonotype: One junction end does not reproduce the germline sequence, and a read error may be involved. The chain uses TRBV7-8 and TRBJ1-6, with 9 bases identical to TRBD1. The CDR3 is 15 residues long. CDR1 SGHVS and CDR2 FQNEAQ come from the germline V gene. The CDR3 DNA sequence: TGTGCCGGCAGTTACAGGACAGGGGAGAATTCACCCCTCCACTTT. Its protein product is CAGSYRTGENSPLHF.